The 3 T cell receptor beta chains in this list originate from one sample, sequenced in a study of blood T cell repertoires in COVID-19. The repertoire was sequenced with immunoSEQ multiplex PCR; TCRdb's copy has only in-frame clones and lacks some. The table lists roughly 78,000 clones, more than 70% of them singletons. Sequencing was carried out using peripheral blood. All receptors come from a man between 50 and 59 years old with COVID-19, enrolled during active disease.

V is TRBV19 and J is TRBJ2-3, with D maybe TRBD2 (5 bases). Germline assignment: CDR1 LNHDA and CDR2 SQIVND (reference sequence). There are 14 residues in the CDR3. The germline V and J ends were trimmed by 5 bases and 3 bases, with 12 bases remaining between them. In nucleotides, the CDR3 is TGTGCCAGTAGTCTATTCAGAGGGACAGATACGCAGTATTTT. Protein product: CASSLFRGTDTQYF.

The chain recombines TRBV2 with TRBJ2-7, with D perhaps matching TRBD2 (5 bases). This CDR3 comprises 15 residues. Germline loops: CDR1 SNHLY, CDR2 FYNNEI. V dropped 7 bases and J dropped 3 bases, with 19 bases sitting between them. The CDR3 bases are TGTGCCAGCAAGGAGCTGAGGGCCCTACACTACGAGCAGTACTTC. It codes for CASKELRALHYEQYF.

The chain links TRBV7-9 to TRBJ2-7; 7 nucleotides align to TRBD1. CDR1 SEHNR and CDR2 FQNEAQ come from the germline V gene (reference sequence). The CDR3 consists of 14 residues. The trim removed 1 base at V and 5 bases at J, leaving 5 bases unmatched. This chain's CDR3 is CASSLGQGLNEQYF. CDR3 coding DNA: TGTGCCAGCAGCTTAGGACAGGGTTTGAACGAGCAGTACTTC.